This TCR beta chain comes out of a study of T cell changes during pregnancy in multiple sclerosis. Trimming shortened V by 0 bases and J by 4 bases, and 3 bases separated the two germline ends. The CDR3 covers 12 residues. Per germline, CDR1 SGHNT and CDR2 YENEEA. This table comes from immunoSEQ multiplex PCR, and its TCRdb copy is limited to in-frame clones, with some not included. The repertoire holds roughly 29,000 clones, with 85% to 95% as singletons. Source: CD4+ T cells from peripheral blood mononuclear cells, taken after pregnancy. This receptor was obtained from a female donor with multiple sclerosis, enrolled in a pregnancy study. The chain is built from TRBV11-3 and TRBJ2-5; D call uncertain. DNA of the CDR3: TGTGCCAGCAGCTTAGATCGAGAGACCCAGTACTTC. Translated, it gives CASSLDRETQYF.